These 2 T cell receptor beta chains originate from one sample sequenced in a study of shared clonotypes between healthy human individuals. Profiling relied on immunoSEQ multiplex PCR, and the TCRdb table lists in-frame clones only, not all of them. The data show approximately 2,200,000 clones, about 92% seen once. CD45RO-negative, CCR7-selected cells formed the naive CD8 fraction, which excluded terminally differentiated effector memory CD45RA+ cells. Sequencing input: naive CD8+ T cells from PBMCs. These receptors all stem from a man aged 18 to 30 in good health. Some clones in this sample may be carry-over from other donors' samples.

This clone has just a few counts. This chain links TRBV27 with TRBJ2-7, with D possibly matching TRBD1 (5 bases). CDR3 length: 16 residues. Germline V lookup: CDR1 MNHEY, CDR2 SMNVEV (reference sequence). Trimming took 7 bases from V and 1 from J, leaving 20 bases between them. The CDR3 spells CASIPSVGHWSYEQYF. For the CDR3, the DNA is TGTGCCAGCATTCCGTCGGTGGGGCATTGGTCCTACGAGCAGTACTTC.

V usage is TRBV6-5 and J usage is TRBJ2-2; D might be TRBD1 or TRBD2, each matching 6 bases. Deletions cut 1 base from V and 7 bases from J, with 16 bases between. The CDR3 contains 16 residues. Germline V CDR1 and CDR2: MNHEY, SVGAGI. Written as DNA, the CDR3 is TGTGCCAGCAGTTACTATTTGGAGGGGGGTGGCGGGGAGCTGTTTTTT. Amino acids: CASSYYLEGGGGELFF.